The rows below give T cell receptor beta chains drawn from one sample of a study of blood T cell repertoires in COVID-19. TCRdb keeps only in-frame clones here, not all; method: immunoSEQ multiplex PCR. The table has under 250,000 clones, around 92% seen once; the top ten hold 3.5% to 4%. Sequencing was done on a sample of PBMCs or T cells enriched from blood (not recorded which). The receptors derive from a woman in her twenties or thirties with acute COVID-19. Both conserved end residues are part of each CDR3. D genes are given only for firm matches. A clone size is listed for some rows: how often the clone was seen (once, few, many), or a class if it is expanded.

v_gene	len	d_gene	j_gene	abundance	CDR3nt	CDR3aa
TRBV20-1	13	TRBD2	TRBJ2-3	.	TGCAGTGCTAGTACTAGCGGCACAGATACGCAGTATTTT	CSASTSGTDTQYF
TRBV2	14	TRBD1	TRBJ1-2	once	TGTGCCAGCAGTGAATTCAGGGGGGACTATGGCTACACCTTC	CASSEFRGDYGYTF
TRBV7-6	13	.	TRBJ2-3	.	TGTGCCAGCAGCCTTAGCGGATCAGATACGCAGTATTTT	CASSLSGSDTQYF
TRBV9	14	TRBD1	TRBJ1-1	.	TGTGCCAGCAGCGTAGCACAGGGGGGCACTGAAGCTTTCTTT	CASSVAQGGTEAFF
TRBV18	14	TRBD1	TRBJ1-5	.	TGTGCCAGCTCACCTGGGACAGGGAATCAGCCCCAGCATTTT	CASSPGTGNQPQHF
TRBV3-1/TRBV3-2	17	TRBD2	TRBJ2-7	.	TGTGCCAGCAGCCAAAAGGGGTCTAGCGGGGGACTACGGGAGCAGTACTTC	CASSQKGSSGGLREQYF
TRBV9	14	TRBD1	TRBJ2-7	few	TGTGCCAGCAGCGTAGGAGGGGGCCCCTACGAGCAGTACTTC	CASSVGGGPYEQYF
TRBV10-3	13	.	TRBJ2-5	once	TGTGCCATCAGCCTGGGCCCACAAGAGACCCAGTACTTC	CAISLGPQETQYF
TRBV2	15	TRBD2	TRBJ2-1	.	TGTGCCAGCAGAGGGAGACTAGCGGGGCGGAATGAGCAGTTCTTC	CASRGRLAGRNEQFF
TRBV7-3	16	TRBD2	TRBJ2-1	once	TGTGCCAGCAGCTTGATAGCGGGGGGGCTCTACAATGAGCAGTTCTTC	CASSLIAGGLYNEQFF
TRBV30	15	TRBD1	TRBJ1-5	.	TGTGCCTGGGGAACCGGGACAGGGGGCAATCGGCCCCAGCATTTT	CAWGTGTGGNRPQHF
TRBV6-5	14	.	TRBJ2-3	.	TGTGCCAGCAGTTACGGGCAGCCTACAGATACGCAGTATTTT	CASSYGQPTDTQYF
TRBV23-1	14	.	TRBJ1-5	.	TGCGCCAGCAGACTAGGAGGGGTAAATCGGCCCCAGCATTTT	CASRLGGVNRPQHF
TRBV13	14	TRBD1	TRBJ2-7	.	TGTGCCAGCACGGGACAGGGAATGTCCTACGAGCAGTACTTC	CASTGQGMSYEQYF
TRBV2	15	TRBD2	TRBJ2-7	few	TGTGCCAGCAGTCCCAGGACTAGCGGGGTTTACGAGCAGTACTTC	CASSPRTSGVYEQYF
TRBV5-1	16	.	TRBJ2-1	once	TGCGCCAGCAGCCAACCGCGGACAGGCGGAGGGTATGAGCAGTTCTTC	CASSQPRTGGGYEQFF
TRBV6-5	15	.	TRBJ1-5	once	TGTGTTACAAAGTGGGCGGGGTCAGGCAATCAGCCCCAGCATTTT	CVTKWAGSGNQPQHF
TRBV27	13	.	TRBJ1-3	.	TGTGCCAGCAGGGGCAGGGCGGGAAACACCATATATTTT	CASRGRAGNTIYF
TRBV5-5	17	TRBD2	TRBJ2-2	.	TGTGCCAGCAGCTCCCCGGGAAGCGGGGAAGCCACCGGGGAGCTGTTTTTT	CASSSPGSGEATGELFF
TRBV6-1	16	TRBD1	TRBJ1-4	.	TGTGCCAGCAGTGCGACAGGGTCACGAATTGGTGAAAAACTGTTTTTT	CASSATGSRIGEKLFF
TRBV5-6	13	TRBD1	TRBJ2-1	.	TGTGCCAGCAGAACGACAGGGAGCAATGAGCAGTTCTTC	CASRTTGSNEQFF
TRBV5-1	17	.	TRBJ1-4	.	TGCGCCAGCAGCTTGCGCTCAGTTACAGGGCTCAATGAAAAACTGTTTTTT	CASSLRSVTGLNEKLFF
TRBV19	14	.	TRBJ1-6	.	TGTGCCAGTAGGAGGACAGCCAATAATTCACCCCTCCACTTT	CASRRTANNSPLHF
TRBV7-9	14	TRBD1	TRBJ1-5	.	TGTGCCAGCAGCTTAGTGGGACAGGGAGGGCCCCAGCATTTT	CASSLVGQGGPQHF
TRBV11-2	14	.	TRBJ2-2	.	TGTGCCAGCAAGCCCCACAGATACACCGGGGAGCTGTTTTTT	CASKPHRYTGELFF
TRBV10-2	13	.	TRBJ1-2	.	TGCGCCAGCAGTGACCAGGTTATGTATGGCTACACCTTC	CASSDQVMYGYTF
TRBV9	13	TRBD1	TRBJ1-6	few	TGTGCCAGCAGCGCTAGACAGGGCGGCGCCCTCCACTTT	CASSARQGGALHF
TRBV5-1	15	.	TRBJ1-1	.	TGCGCCAGCAGCTTCCGACCCGGGGGGGACACTGAAGCTTTCTTT	CASSFRPGGDTEAFF
TRBV10-3	15	TRBD2	TRBJ2-1	once	TGTGCCATCAGTGAGTCACTAGCGGGGGGGGATGAGCAGTTCTTC	CAISESLAGGDEQFF
TRBV5-1	13	.	TRBJ1-6	.	TGCGCCAGCAGCTTGGATTTACGGGCACCCCTCCACTTT	CASSLDLRAPLHF
TRBV7-2	15	.	TRBJ1-1	once	TGTGCCAGCAGCTTGTATCCACAAATGAACACTGAAGCTTTCTTT	CASSLYPQMNTEAFF
TRBV5-1	15	.	TRBJ1-6	.	TGCGCCAGCAGCTTGGGGGTCAGGCAAAATTCACCCCTCCACTTT	CASSLGVRQNSPLHF
TRBV5-1	14	.	TRBJ1-1	once	TGCGCCAGCAGCTTGGAGACAGTGAACACTGAAGCTTTCTTT	CASSLETVNTEAFF
TRBV30	13	.	TRBJ1-5	.	TGTGCCTGGAGAGGGACGGGAGTTGGCCCCCAGCATTTT	CAWRGTGVGPQHF
TRBV9	15	.	TRBJ2-2	.	TGTGCCAGCAGCGCCTATCTAGCGAACACCGGGGAGCTGTTTTTT	CASSAYLANTGELFF
TRBV7-2	15	.	TRBJ2-1	.	TGTGCCAGCAGCTCCTTAGGGAGCTCCTACAATGAGCAGTTCTTC	CASSSLGSSYNEQFF
TRBV30	14	.	TRBJ1-4	.	TGTGCCTGGAGCAGGGAACGTACCAATGAAAAACTGTTTTTT	CAWSRERTNEKLFF
TRBV9	15	.	TRBJ1-3	.	TGTGCCAGCAGCGTAGACAGCCACTCTGGAAACACCATATATTTT	CASSVDSHSGNTIYF
TRBV4-1	15	.	TRBJ1-4	.	TGCGCCAGCAGCCAAGATCCCACAGAGAATGAAAAACTGTTTTTT	CASSQDPTENEKLFF
TRBV3-1/TRBV3-2	15	.	TRBJ2-7	.	TGTGCCAGCAGCCACGCCGGGACTGCGGGCTACGAGCAGTACTTC	CASSHAGTAGYEQYF
TRBV7-9	15	TRBD1	TRBJ1-1	.	TGTGCCAGCAGCCGCCCCGGGACAGGGAGGACTGAAGCTTTCTTT	CASSRPGTGRTEAFF
TRBV7-3	16	TRBD1	TRBJ2-3	.	TGTGCCAGCAGCTTAATTGGGGACAGGGGAACAGATACGCAGTATTTT	CASSLIGDRGTDTQYF
TRBV2	12	.	TRBJ1-4	.	TGTGCCGGAAGGGCGGGGAATGAAAAACTGTTTTTT	CAGRAGNEKLFF
TRBV18	15	TRBD2	TRBJ2-7	.	TGTGCCAGCTCACCACGGGGGGGGTCAAACTACGAGCAGTACTTC	CASSPRGGSNYEQYF
TRBV15	16	TRBD1	TRBJ1-3	.	TGTGCCACCAGCAGAGCCGAGACAGGGGCGGGAAACACCATATATTTT	CATSRAETGAGNTIYF
TRBV24-1	18	.	TRBJ2-7	.	TGTGCCACCAGTGATTTGCTTCCGGAGGGTGAGTGTGGCTACGAGCAGTACTTC	CATSDLLPEGECGYEQYF
TRBV30	14	.	TRBJ2-1	.	TGTGCCTGGAGTGTCGGGGGCTCCTACAATGAGCAGTTCTTC	CAWSVGGSYNEQFF
TRBV28	14	TRBD1	TRBJ2-7	.	TGTGCCACCTTGGACAGGGAGTCTTTCGCCGAGCAGTACTTC	CATLDRESFAEQYF
TRBV2	13	.	TRBJ1-1	.	TGTGCCAGCAGTGTCGGTCAGAACACTGAAGCTTTCTTT	CASSVGQNTEAFF
TRBV7-9	14	TRBD1	TRBJ2-7	many	TGTGCCAGCAGCAATACCGGACAGGGTAGGGAGCAGTACTTC	CASSNTGQGREQYF
TRBV19	15	TRBD2	TRBJ2-1	.	TGTGCCAGTAGTATGAGTAGCGGGGGGGCTAGTGAGCAGTTCTTC	CASSMSSGGASEQFF
TRBV10-2	15	.	TRBJ2-5	.	TGCGCCAGCAGCGTCGGTCCTACCGCCCCAGGGACCCAGTACTTC	CASSVGPTAPGTQYF
TRBV4-1	14	TRBD2	TRBJ2-5	.	TGCGCCAGCAGCCAAGAGTCTCGGGAGGTGACCCAGTACTTC	CASSQESREVTQYF
TRBV2	12	TRBD1	TRBJ1-1	.	TGTGTCAGAGGACAGGCCAACACTGAAGCTTTCTTT	CVRGQANTEAFF
TRBV7-9	15	.	TRBJ1-1	.	TGTGCCAGCAGCTTAGATCTGTTGCGGGACACTGAAGCTTTCTTT	CASSLDLLRDTEAFF
TRBV15	12	.	TRBJ1-6	once	TGTGCCACCAGCAGAGACTATTCACCCCTCCACTTT	CATSRDYSPLHF
TRBV5-6	15	.	TRBJ2-5	.	TGTGCCAGCAGCCCTGGAGGAGGGGGCCTGGAGACCCAGTACTTC	CASSPGGGGLETQYF
TRBV28	13	.	TRBJ1-5	.	TGTGCCAGCAGTTTATTGTCGGGTCAGCCCCAGCATTTT	CASSLLSGQPQHF
TRBV4-3	18	TRBD2	TRBJ2-3	.	TGCGCCAGCAGCCGGGGACGTGGGACTAGCGACCGCACAGATACGCAGTATTTT	CASSRGRGTSDRTDTQYF
TRBV2	13	.	TRBJ2-1	.	TGTGCCAGCAGGCGGGGCGGGGATTCGAGGGAGTTCTTC	CASRRGGDSREFF